The entry below describes one T cell receptor (beta chain). Antigen specificity is unknown. The data were obtained in a study of cytomegalovirus exposure and HLA in healthy donors. Whole-study findings and limits: According to the study, 150 to 200 TCR beta chains were cytomegalovirus-associated. Sequencing likely generated an artifact that appeared as a cluster of highly shared sequence variants. About 87% or about 30% of the time was how often most TCR beta V segments were productive, according to an earlier analysis.

This PCR relied on a set of 60 Vbeta primers and 13 Jbeta primers. Only in-frame clones appear in the TCRdb table, and some are missing; sequencing was by immunoSEQ multiplex PCR. This sample has approximately 170,000 clones, with around 80% found just once. The V segment lost 3 bases and the J segment 4 bases; nucleotides outside the gene matches: 3. In germline, CDR1 is SGDLS, CDR2 YYNGEE. This CDR3 spans 14 amino acids. The donors (healthy individuals) were bone marrow donors. The J gene is TRBJ1-4, the V gene TRBV9, with 7 bases lining up with TRBD1. The clonotype originates from a male donor in good health and CMV-seronegative. Sample: PBMCs. CDR3 amino acids: CASSEGAGNEKLFF. The CDR3, as DNA: TGTGCCAGCAGCGAGGGGGCAGGTAATGAAAAACTGTTTTTT.